This record concerns one T cell receptor beta chain sequence. Trimming removed 2 bases at V and 4 bases at J, with 15 bases between. There are 16 residues in the CDR3. Germline lookup yields CDR1 MDHEN and CDR2 SYDVKM. The sample is drawn from a study of blood T cell repertoires in COVID-19. Study context: The analysed material was cDNA or gDNA that came from T cells, B-cell-depleted T cells, or PBMCs.

Generated by immunoSEQ multiplex PCR, the TCRdb table keeps only in-frame clones and is missing some. The repertoire holds approximately 75,000 clones, with roughly 70% as singletons. The rearrangement uses TRBV28 and TRBJ1-5; D unresolved. Sequencing used peripheral blood. The sequence came from a human donor with acute or convalescent COVID-19. The donor label of this sample is uncertain. The CDR3 reads CASSLRQTLGNQPQHF. CDR3 nucleotides: TGTGCCAGCAGTTTACGGCAGACCCTAGGAAATCAGCCCCAGCATTTT.